Below are 22 T cell receptor beta chains sequenced from a single sample in a study of blood T cells in healthy people across ages. Using a J-beta primer mix together with a sample-barcoded 5' primer, a second PCR was run for roughly 6 to 11 cycles. TCRdb called the 5' RACE reads again in MiXCR, with one record for every CDR3 protein. The table shows hundreds of thousands of distinct CDR3 sequences, with 52% occurring only once. Sequenced material: blood. The receptors originated from a woman older than 75 in good health.

This rearrangement joins TRBV13 to TRBJ2-3; D is ambiguous. V was shortened by 5 bases and J by 4 bases, with 7 bases between the two germline ends. Germline values: CDR1 PRHDT, CDR2 FYEKMQ (reference sequence). This CDR3 comprises 12 residues. The CDR3 reads CASSALSDTQYF. Written as DNA, the CDR3 is TGTGCCAGCAGCGCCCTTTCAGATACGCAGTATTTT.

This chain links TRBV20-1 with TRBJ2-1; 9 bases map to TRBD2. The V segment lost 6 bases and the J segment 5 bases; nucleotides outside the gene matches: 11. The length of the CDR3 is 15 residues. The germline CDR1 and CDR2 sequences are DFQATT and SNEGSKA (reference sequence). CDR3 protein: CSAPTAGGLNNEQFF. The CDR3 DNA sequence: TGCAGTGCCCCGACAGCGGGGGGCCTGAACAATGAGCAGTTCTTC.

The chain carries TRBV5-1 and TRBJ2-5; D is perhaps TRBD1 or TRBD2 (5 bases each). The ends were cut back, 4 bases at V and 5 bases at J, with 15 bases in the middle. CDR3 length: 14 residues. Germline CDR1 SGHRS, CDR2 YFSETQ. The CDR3 region is CASSPRDALETQYF. DNA of the CDR3: TGCGCCAGCAGCCCCCGGGACGCTCTGGAGACCCAGTACTTC.

The CDR3 DNA reads TGTGCCATCAGGGGAGTGAACACTGAAGCTTTCTTT. Protein: CAIRGVNTEAFF. V gene TRBV10-3 combines with J gene TRBJ1-1, with D hard to call. CDR3 length: 12 residues. Germline CDR1 and CDR2: ENHRY and SYGVKD. The germline V and J ends were trimmed by 6 bases and 0 bases, with 5 bases remaining between them.

Comment on this clonotype: This may arise from a read error, as a much more abundant clone is one base away. This chain uses TRBV2 with TRBJ1-2; 9 positions agree with TRBD1. Germline V gene lookup returns CDR1 SNHLY and CDR2 FYNNEI. Germline trimming cut 7 bases from V and 7 bases from J; bases unmatched to any gene: 4. CDR3 length: 12 residues. CDR3 nucleotides: TGTGCCAGCACTTGGACAGGGGCTGGCTACACCTTC. Amino acids: CASTWTGAGYTF.

The chain carries TRBV3-1 and TRBJ1-4; 7 positions match TRBD1. Trimming removed 5 bases from V and 8 bases from J; junction bases left unmatched: 8. CDR3 length equals 14 residues. Germline assignment: CDR1 LGHDT and CDR2 YNNKEL (reference sequence). The CDR3 sequence is CASSSRQGIEKLFF. CDR3 bases: TGTGCCAGCAGCTCGCGACAGGGAATAGAAAAACTGTTTTTT.

This chain joins TRBV29-1 and TRBJ2-5; TRBD2 agrees at 12 bases. The CDR3 spans 14 residues. Per the germline V gene, CDR1 is SQVTM and CDR2 is ANQGSEA. The V and J ends lost 7 bases and 5 bases, in that order; junction bases with no gene match: 8. The CDR3 DNA reads as TGCAGCGCCGAGACTAGCGGGAGCCTCGAGACCCAGTACTTC. Translated: CSAETSGSLETQYF. Supplemented by reference TRBV29-1 and TRBJ2-5, the full variable domain reads SAVISQKPSRDICQRGTSLTIQCQVDSQVTMMFWYRQQPGQSLTLIATANQGSEATYESGFVIDKFPISRPNLTFSTLTVSNMSPEDSSIYLCSAETSGSLETQYFGPGTRLLVL.

The V call is TRBV30, the J call TRBJ2-2; TRBD1 is a possible D gene (5 bases). There are 11 residues in the CDR3. The germline CDR1 and CDR2 sequences are GTSNPN and SVGIG (reference sequence). The germline V and J ends were trimmed by 6 bases and 9 bases, with 11 bases remaining between them. CDR3: CACWGGRELFF. The CDR3 region has the DNA TGTGCCTGCTGGGGCGGCAGGGAGCTGTTTTTT.

The chain recombines TRBV7-9 with TRBJ2-3; 15 nucleotides line up with TRBD2. Germline V lookup: CDR1 SEHNR, CDR2 FQNEAQ (reference sequence). V lost 4 bases and J lost 2; bases outside the gene matches: 7. The CDR3 has 18 amino acids. CDR3 residues: CASSSGLAGGLDTDTQYF. The CDR3 region has the DNA TGTGCCAGCAGCTCCGGACTAGCGGGGGGGCTTGACACAGATACGCAGTATTTT.

This chain joins TRBV18 and TRBJ2-1; D gene ambiguous. The CDR3 length is 13 residues. V was clipped by 3 bases and J by 6 bases, with 9 bases between them. Germline values: CDR1 KGHSH, CDR2 LQKENI. The CDR3 nucleotides read TGTGCCAGCTCACCGGACCGCCCCAATGAGCAGTTCTTC. Amino acids: CASSPDRPNEQFF.

The genes are TRBV3-1 and TRBJ1-2; maybe TRBD1 (5 bases). This CDR3 comprises 13 residues. Germline assignment: CDR1 LGHDT and CDR2 YNNKEL (reference sequence). Trimming cost V 0 bases and J 11 bases, with 13 bases left between them. Written as DNA, the CDR3 is TGTGCCAGCAGCCAAGATTCGGCAGGGAGGTACACCTTC. Residues: CASSQDSAGRYTF.

With regard to this clonotype: This may be a read error: a much more frequent sequence differs by one nucleotide. The chain combines TRBV11-2 with TRBJ2-1; no clear D. This CDR3 spans 14 amino acids. Per germline, CDR1 SGHAT and CDR2 FQNNGV. As DNA, the CDR3 is TGTGCCAGCAGCTTAGTAATGCAGTACAAGGAGCAGTTCTTC. Encoded protein: CASSLVMQYKEQFF.

Comments on this clonotype: The junction departs from the called germline gene at one end, perhaps through a read error. The chain is built from TRBV28 and TRBJ1-2; D is possibly TRBD1 (5 bases). The CDR3 has 14 amino acids. Germline V gene sequence: CDR1 MDHEN, CDR2 SYDVKM. The CDR3 sequence: CTSSFRASGDGYTF. The CDR3 DNA reads as TGTACCAGCAGTTTCAGGGCCTCTGGGGATGGCTACACCTTC.

The genes are TRBV7-3 and TRBJ1-2; D is perhaps TRBD1 (6 bases). The ends were cut back, 5 bases at V and 4 bases at J, with 17 bases in the middle. Germline assignment: CDR1 SGHTA and CDR2 FQGTGA. This CDR3 is built from 15 residues. The CDR3 DNA is TGTGCCAGCAGCCCCCATGGGGGCACGGTCTATGGCTACACCTTC. Translating gives CASSPHGGTVYGYTF.

Worth noting for this clonotype: A much larger clone is a single base away; this may be a read error. This chain links TRBV4-1 with TRBJ2-5; no reliable D call. Deletions cut 4 bases from V and 1 base from J, with 10 bases between. The CDR3 spans 14 residues. Germline V gene lookup returns CDR1 MGHRA and CDR2 YSYEKL. The CDR3 region has the DNA TGCGCCAGCAGCCGAGGCCACGTCCAAGAGACCCAGTACTTC. It is translated as CASSRGHVQETQYF.

In this sample, this clonotype turned up many times. The chain recombines TRBV4-1 with TRBJ2-2; TRBD2 matches at 10 bases. Germline V CDR1 and CDR2: MGHRA, YSYEKL. CDR3 length equals 16 residues. Losses at the gene ends were 3 bases for V and 6 bases for J; bases not matched to a gene: 7. The CDR3 DNA sequence: TGCGCCAGCAGCCATCCCGGGACTAGCGTCGCCGGGGAGCTGTTTTTT. The encoded protein is CASSHPGTSVAGELFF.

The CDR3 DNA sequence: TGCAGTGCTAGCGGCAGGACTAGCACAGATACGCAGTATTTT. It translates to CSASGRTSTDTQYF. The V and J genes are TRBV20-1 and TRBJ2-3; tentative D call: TRBD2 (5 bases). Germline-derived CDR1 and CDR2 are DFQATT and SNEGSKA (reference sequence). Trimming removed 3 bases at V and 0 bases at J, with 10 bases between. CDR3 length: 14 amino acids.

The chain recombines TRBV12-3 or TRBV12-4 with TRBJ2-6, with a possible D match to TRBD1 (6 bases). The CDR3 contains 16 residues. Trimming removed 5 bases from V and 4 bases from J, with 15 bases in between. This chain's CDR3 is CASSLTGPSGANVLTF. For the CDR3, the DNA is TGTGCCAGCAGTCTCACAGGGCCCTCGGGGGCCAACGTCCTGACTTTC.

At least ten counts were recorded for this clonotype. The chain joins TRBV25-1 to TRBJ2-1; D uncertain. V was trimmed by 3 bases and J by 5 bases, leaving 8 bases between them. Germline values: CDR1 MGHDK, CDR2 SYGVNS. This CDR3 spans 13 amino acids. CDR3 DNA sequence: TGTGCCAGCAGTGAGGACGACCACAATGAGCAGTTCTTC. Its protein product is CASSEDDHNEQFF.

This clonotype was counted ten times or more. The J gene is TRBJ1-4, the V gene TRBV9; no firm D call. V was trimmed by 0 bases and J by 5 bases, leaving 11 bases between them. CDR3 length: 15 amino acids. Germline V gene data show CDR1 as SGDLS and CDR2 as YYNGEE. The CDR3 bases are TGTGCCAGCAGCGTAGACCTGGGATCCAATGAAAAACTGTTTTTT. Translation: CASSVDLGSNEKLFF.

The V call is TRBV20-1, the J call TRBJ1-2, with 7 bases aligning to TRBD1. V was clipped by 8 bases and J by 1 base; unmatched bases: 7. The CDR3 has 13 residues. Germline assignment: CDR1 DFQATT and CDR2 SNEGSKA (reference sequence). This chain's CDR3 is CSPETGRNYGYTF. CDR3 nucleotide sequence: TGCAGTCCAGAGACAGGGCGTAACTATGGCTACACCTTC.

A few counts support this clonotype. J is TRBJ1-2 and V is TRBV3-1; D unresolved. With 1 base removed from V and 4 bases from J, the gap between germline ends came to 7 bases. Germline V lookup: CDR1 LGHDT, CDR2 YNNKEL (reference sequence). CDR3 size: 13 residues. The CDR3 sequence is CASSQVPGYGYTF. Here the CDR3 DNA reads TGTGCCAGCAGCCAAGTCCCCGGCTATGGCTACACCTTC. Full variable domain (outside the CDR3, taken from reference TRBV3-1 and TRBJ1-2): DTAVSQTPKYLVTQMGNDKSIKCEQNLGHDTMYWYKQDSKKFLKIMFSYNNKELIINETVPNRFSPKSPDKAHLNLHINSLELGDSAVYFCASSQVPGYGYTFGSGTRLTVV.